The clone carrying this T cell receptor beta chain appeared a few times. Germline CDR1 reads SGHTS; CDR2 reads YDEGEE. V was cut by 7 bases and J by 2 bases, with 13 bases left in between. The CDR3 has 14 residues. These data come from a study of T-cell reconstitution after alpha-beta-depleted transplantation in children. Preparation of the TCRbeta library was carried out with unique molecular identifiers. Using its own MiXCR run on the PCR reads, TCRdb lists one record per CDR3 protein. The sample shows some 490,000 distinct CDR3 sequences, around 12% of them seen only once. The specimen was PBMCs from the stem cell graft donor, collected from the stem cell graft. V is TRBV5-8 and J is TRBJ2-1, with unresolved D. This TCR derives from a human donor who donated a stem cell graft to a child with combined immunodeficiency. CDR3 DNA: TGTGCCAGCCGAGAGCTCCCAACCTACAATGAGCAGTTCTTC. It translates to CASRELPTYNEQFF.